These 30 T cell receptor beta chains were all obtained from the same sample, sequenced in a study of blood T cell repertoires in COVID-19. Assay: immunoSEQ multiplex PCR; the TCRdb copy retains only in-frame clones and omits some. The sample contains about 170,000 clones, 86% of which appear only once. The sequenced material came from peripheral blood. The receptors were sampled from a woman in her sixties or seventies with COVID-19, enrolled during active disease.

The chain is built from TRBV7-9 and TRBJ1-1; 10 nucleotides line up with TRBD1. The J segment lost 4 bases and the V segment lost 5 bases, leaving 7 bases of the junction unmatched. Germline V gene sequence: CDR1 SEHNR, CDR2 FQNEAQ (reference sequence). The CDR3 extends over 15 amino acids. CDR3 region: CASSHRDRGITEAFF. In DNA, the CDR3 is TGTGCCAGCAGCCACCGGGACAGGGGAATCACTGAAGCTTTCTTT.

This clone was observed a single time. The chain links TRBV28 to TRBJ2-5; 12 bases agree with TRBD2. Germline V CDR1 and CDR2: MDHEN, SYDVKM. With 5 bases clipped from V and 5 bases from J, the junction kept 9 bases outside the gene matches. CDR3 length: 16 amino acids. CDR3 in DNA: TGTGCCAGCAGTGCCCTGACTAGCGGGAGCCGGGAGACCCAGTACTTC. Its protein is CASSALTSGSRETQYF.

V and J are TRBV27 and TRBJ2-7; D perhaps matches TRBD1 (5 bases). V lost 2 bases to trimming and J lost 2 bases, with 10 bases between them. The CDR3 is 14 residues long. Germline assignment: CDR1 MNHEY and CDR2 SMNVEV (reference sequence). CDR3: CASSLSRVTYEQYF. The DNA of the CDR3 is TGTGCCAGCAGTTTAAGCAGGGTAACCTACGAGCAGTACTTC.

The J gene is TRBJ2-2, the V gene TRBV3-1 (or the pseudogene TRBV3-2); D is possibly TRBD1 (6 bases). The CDR3 runs 15 residues. CDR1 is LGHDT, CDR2 YNNKEL, per germline (reference sequence). V was pared by 6 bases and J by 4 bases, with 15 bases between. CDR3 sequence: CASSRPGHITGELFF. CDR3 in DNA: TGTGCCAGCAGTCGACCGGGACATATCACCGGGGAGCTGTTTTTT.

The V gene is TRBV24-1, the J gene TRBJ2-1, with 7 bases identical to TRBD1. Germline values: CDR1 KGHDR, CDR2 SFDVKD. This CDR3 is built from 13 residues. Unmatched junction bases numbered 4, after V lost 1 base and J lost 11 bases. CDR3 loop: CATSDFTTGKQFF. The DNA for the CDR3 is TGTGCCACCAGTGATTTCACGACAGGGAAGCAGTTCTTC.

This rearrangement joins TRBV28 to TRBJ2-1, with TRBD2 matching over 12 bases. The CDR3 sequence is 15 residues long. Losses at the gene ends were 2 bases for V and 9 bases for J; bases not matched to a gene: 5. CDR1 MDHEN and CDR2 SYDVKM come from the germline V gene. DNA for the CDR3: TGTGCCAGCAGTTTACGAGCTAGCGGGAGGGGTGAGCAGTTCTTC. Its protein is CASSLRASGRGEQFF.

The chain carries TRBV6-6 and TRBJ2-7, with D perhaps matching TRBD2 (5 bases). The V end was cut by 5 bases, the J end by 2 bases, with 16 bases between. This CDR3 has 15 residues. In germline, CDR1 is MNHNY, CDR2 SVGAGI (reference sequence). CDR3: CASSLRDDGAYEQYF. Here the CDR3 DNA reads TGTGCCAGCAGTCTCCGTGATGACGGGGCCTACGAGCAGTACTTC.

As to this clone: The conserved closing phenylalanine or tryptophan is absent in this CDR3, likely reflecting a read error. The DNA is omitted, as the CDR3 cannot be located on it reliably, and the CDR3 follows TCRdb's listing. The rearrangement uses TRBV6-2 or TRBV6-3 and TRBJ1-4; the table's D gene call, TRBD1, was not cross checked with the DNA. CDR1 and CDR2 from the germline V gene are MNHEY and SVGEGT. The CDR3 is 12 amino acids long, termini counted. The CDR3 protein is CASSYSGQACIY.

CDR3 sequence reads: CAWYRDIDGDFMNTEAFF. CDR3 DNA sequence: TGTGCCTGGTACCGGGACATCGACGGTGATTTCATGAACACTGAAGCTTTCTTT. The chain couples TRBV30 to TRBJ1-1; tentatively, D is TRBD1 (6 bases). From germline, CDR1 is GTSNPN and CDR2 SVGIG (reference sequence). The CDR3 length is 18 residues. V lost 5 bases, J lost 0 bases, and 25 bases lay in between. The entire variable domain, with the rest obtained from reference TRBV30 and TRBJ1-1, is as follows: SQTIHQWPATLVQPVGSPLSLECTVEGTSNPNLYWYRQAAGRGLQLLFYSVGIGQISSEVPQNLSASRPQDRQFILSSKKLLLSDSGFYLCAWYRDIDGDFMNTEAFFGQGTRLTVV.

The chain has TRBV19 and TRBJ2-5; 8 bases match TRBD1. Germline V gene sequence: CDR1 LNHDA, CDR2 SQIVND (reference sequence). The CDR3 extends over 15 amino acids. The ends lost 5 bases at V and 5 bases at J; junction bases unmatched: 10. CDR3 in amino acids: CASSADRVGEETQYF. The DNA for the CDR3 is TGTGCCAGTAGTGCGGACAGGGTAGGCGAGGAGACCCAGTACTTC. Together with reference TRBV19 and TRBJ2-5, the CDR3 gives the full variable domain: DGGITQSPKYLFRKEGQNVTLSCEQNLNHDAMYWYRQDPGQGLRLIYYSQIVNDFQKGDIAEGYSVSREKKESFPLTVTSAQKNPTAFYLCASSADRVGEETQYFGPGTRLLVL.

V is TRBV30 and J is TRBJ1-6, with 8 bases aligning to TRBD1. The CDR3 length is 14 residues. The germline V gene encodes CDR1 GTSNPN and CDR2 SVGIG (reference sequence). V was pared by 4 bases and J by 5 bases, with 4 bases of the junction left unmatched. This CDR3 is CAWIQGANNSPLHF. Here the CDR3 DNA reads TGTGCCTGGATCCAGGGGGCAAATAATTCACCCCTCCACTTT.

This chain joins TRBV6-5 and TRBJ2-1, with 9 bases that match TRBD2. CDR1 is MNHEY, CDR2 SVGAGI, per germline. The CDR3 has 16 amino acids. Trimming took 2 bases from V and 9 from J; bases not matched to a gene: 11. CDR3 DNA: TGTGCCAGCAGTTACGGTTTTCTAGCGGGGCGGTCTGAGCAGTTCTTC. It yields the protein CASSYGFLAGRSEQFF.

The V call is TRBV28, the J call TRBJ2-5; D is possibly TRBD1 (5 bases). The CDR3 spans 12 residues. The V gene lost 7 bases and the J gene lost 10 bases, with 16 bases spanning the gap. Per the germline V gene, CDR1 is MDHEN and CDR2 is SYDVKM. The CDR3 nucleotides read TGTGCCAGCAAGGGGCAGGTGATTGTCCAGTACTTC. It is translated as CASKGQVIVQYF.

The V and J genes are TRBV4-2 and TRBJ1-4, with D uncertain. The CDR3 extends over 14 amino acids. The V end lost 1 base, the J end lost 8 bases, and 11 bases lay between the germline ends. Germline V gene lookup returns CDR1 LGHNA and CDR2 YNFKEQ. CDR3 sequence (DNA): TGTGCCAGCAGCCAAGTCCGAGAGAACGAAAAACTGTTTTTT. This encodes CASSQVRENEKLFF.

The rearrangement links TRBV6-2 or TRBV6-3 to TRBJ1-2, with D perhaps matching TRBD1 (5 bases). This CDR3 spans 14 amino acids. V shed 4 bases and J shed 4 bases, with 13 bases lying between them. The germline V gene has CDR1 MNHEY and CDR2 SVGEGT. The CDR3 DNA follows: TGTGCCAGCAGTTGGGACTGGGCACTCTATGGCTACACCTTC. Its translation: CASSWDWALYGYTF.

The rearrangement uses TRBV9 and TRBJ2-1; perhaps TRBD2 as D (6 bases). V lost 4 bases, J lost 5 bases, and 19 bases lay in between. This CDR3 has 16 residues. Germline V gene lookup returns CDR1 SGDLS and CDR2 YYNGEE. The DNA of the CDR3 is TGTGCCAGCAGCTACTCGACTAGAGAGATCCACAATGAGCAGTTCTTC. Translation gives CASSYSTREIHNEQFF.

This chain uses TRBV6-2 or TRBV6-3 with TRBJ2-7; D is undetermined. The CDR3 has 13 amino acids. Deletions cut 5 bases from V and 0 bases from J, with 8 bases between. Germline V gives CDR1 MNHEY, CDR2 SVGEGT. This CDR3 is CASSLTSSYEQYF. CDR3 bases: TGTGCCAGCAGTCTTACGAGCTCCTACGAGCAGTACTTC.

The chain has TRBV6-6 and TRBJ1-5; perhaps TRBD1 as D (6 bases). V was cut by 8 bases and J by 0 bases, with 11 bases left in between. CDR1 and CDR2 from the germline V gene are MNHNY and SVGAGI (reference sequence). This CDR3 has 14 residues. In DNA, the CDR3 is TGTGCCAGCGGACAGACGCATAGCAATCAGCCCCAGCATTTT. It encodes CASGQTHSNQPQHF.

The chain employs TRBV11-3 and TRBJ2-3; the match to TRBD1 covers 7 bases. CDR3 length equals 16 residues. The J segment lost 2 bases and the V segment lost 1 base, leaving 6 bases of the junction unmatched. Germline-derived CDR1 and CDR2 are SGHNT and YENEEA. CDR3 region: CASSLAPTGTTDTQYF. The CDR3 DNA reads TGTGCCAGCAGCTTAGCTCCGACAGGGACCACAGATACGCAGTATTTT. Drawing the rest from reference TRBV11-3 and TRBJ2-3, the complete variable domain is EAGVVQSPRYKIIEKKQPVAFWCNPISGHNTLYWYLQNLGQGPELLIRYENEEAVDDSQLPKDRFSAERLKGVDSTLKIQPAELGDSAVYLCASSLAPTGTTDTQYFGPGTRLTVL.

This chain links TRBV19 with TRBJ1-2; 12 bases match TRBD1. The CDR3 is 15 amino acids. With 4 bases clipped from V and 8 bases from J, the junction kept 8 bases outside the gene matches. Germline loops: CDR1 LNHDA, CDR2 SQIVND (reference sequence). For the CDR3, the DNA is TGTGCCAGTAGTACCCTCGGGACAGGGGGCCGGGGCTACACCTTC. Translating it yields CASSTLGTGGRGYTF.

This clone was detected a few times. The rearrangement links TRBV18 to TRBJ2-1; 13 bases line up with TRBD2. V dropped 5 bases and J dropped 6; count of bases not matched to a gene: 4. Germline values: CDR1 KGHSH, CDR2 LQKENI. There are 15 residues in the CDR3. The CDR3 region is CASSVGLAGPNEQFF. The CDR3 region has the DNA TGTGCCAGCTCAGTGGGACTAGCGGGACCCAATGAGCAGTTCTTC. The full variable domain, its missing parts supplied by reference TRBV18 and TRBJ2-1, is NAGVMQNPRHLVRRRGQEARLRCSPMKGHSHVYWYRQLPEEGLKFMVYLQKENIIDESGMPKERFSAEFPKEGPSILRIQQVVRGDSAAYFCASSVGLAGPNEQFFGPGTRLTVL.

This clone has only a few counts. The chain recombines TRBV12-3 or TRBV12-4 with TRBJ1-2; D perhaps matches TRBD1 (6 bases). CDR3 size: 12 residues. V lost 5 bases and J lost 7, with 11 bases in between. The chain's CDR3 is CASSLQTGGYTF. The CDR3 DNA follows: TGTGCCAGCAGTCTCCAGACAGGTGGCTACACCTTC.

The rearrangement joins TRBV5-1 to TRBJ2-7, with no clear D. The CDR3 spans 13 residues. The germline gives CDR1 SGHRS, CDR2 YFSETQ. Trimming cost V 0 bases and J 3 bases, with 7 bases left between them. The DNA for the CDR3 is TGCGCCAGCAGCTTGGCTCTAGACTACGAGCAGTACTTC. Translation gives CASSLALDYEQYF.

The V gene is TRBV6-5, the J gene TRBJ2-2, with 9 nucleotides matching TRBD2. V was clipped by 6 bases and J by 6 bases; unmatched bases: 8. The V gene's germline CDR1 is MNHEY and CDR2 SVGAGI. This CDR3 region has 15 residues. The CDR3 coding sequence is TGTGCCAGCAGGCCCTTTAGCGGGAGATCCGGGGAGCTGTTTTTT. Protein: CASRPFSGRSGELFF.

The genes are TRBV20-1 and TRBJ2-3; 7 bases fit TRBD1. The CDR3 spans 13 residues. From germline, CDR1 is DFQATT and CDR2 SNEGSKA (reference sequence). V lost 3 bases and J lost 4; bases outside the gene matches: 4. CDR3 amino acids: CSASYRGADTQYF. Here the CDR3 DNA reads TGCAGTGCTAGTTACAGGGGTGCAGATACGCAGTATTTT.

This clone was detected only a few times. The chain combines TRBV6-6 with TRBJ2-1, with D unclear. V was clipped by 9 bases and J by 8 bases, with 17 bases between them. CDR3 length: 13 amino acids. The germline CDR1 and CDR2 sequences are MNHNY and SVGAGI (reference sequence). CDR3 in amino acids: CASSYPPFHEQFF. CDR3 coding DNA: TGTGCCAGTTCCTACCCCCCCTTTCATGAGCAGTTCTTC.

This chain joins TRBV7-9 and TRBJ2-7; a possible D gene is TRBD1 (6 bases). The germline V and J ends were trimmed by 5 bases and 8 bases, with 25 bases remaining between them. Per the germline V gene, CDR1 is SEHNR and CDR2 is FQNEAQ (reference sequence). There are 16 residues in the CDR3. The CDR3, as DNA: TGTGCCAGCAGCCCAATACAGGGTAAGGGGGAAGTGAAGCAGTACTTC. Translating it yields CASSPIQGKGEVKQYF.

This clone was seen only a few times. Different DNA sequences within this sample yield the same CDR3. The genes are TRBV18 and TRBJ2-7; 10 bases match TRBD1. This CDR3 region has 13 residues. CDR1 is KGHSH, CDR2 LQKENI, per germline. V gave up 3 bases and J gave up 5 bases; unmatched junction bases: 1. The CDR3 region is CASSPGTGDEQYF. The CDR3, as DNA: TGTGCCAGCTCACCCGGGACAGGGGACGAGCAGTACTTC. Complete variable domain (other parts from reference TRBV18 and TRBJ2-7): NAGVMQNPRHLVRRRGQEARLRCSPMKGHSHVYWYRQLPEEGLKFMVYLQKENIIDESGMPKERFSAEFPKEGPSILRIQQVVRGDSAAYFCASSPGTGDEQYFGPGTRLTVT.

This clone was detected only once. V and J are TRBV19 and TRBJ2-1, with 9 bases aligning to TRBD2. The ends lost 6 bases at V and 9 bases at J; junction bases unmatched: 15. This CDR3 is built from 16 residues. Germline assignment: CDR1 LNHDA and CDR2 SQIVND (reference sequence). For the CDR3, the DNA is TGTGCCAGTAGGACCCCGGGACTAGCTTCTATGGGTGAGCAGTTCTTC. This encodes CASRTPGLASMGEQFF.

V usage is TRBV7-9 and J usage is TRBJ1-2; no clear D. Per the germline V gene, CDR1 is SEHNR and CDR2 is FQNEAQ (reference sequence). This CDR3 is built from 12 residues. Between the trimmed V and J ends, which lost 1 base and 8 bases, there was a span of 8 bases. CDR3 sequence (DNA): TGTGCCAGCAGCTTAGAAAGCGGGGGCTACACCTTC. This sequence encodes CASSLESGGYTF.